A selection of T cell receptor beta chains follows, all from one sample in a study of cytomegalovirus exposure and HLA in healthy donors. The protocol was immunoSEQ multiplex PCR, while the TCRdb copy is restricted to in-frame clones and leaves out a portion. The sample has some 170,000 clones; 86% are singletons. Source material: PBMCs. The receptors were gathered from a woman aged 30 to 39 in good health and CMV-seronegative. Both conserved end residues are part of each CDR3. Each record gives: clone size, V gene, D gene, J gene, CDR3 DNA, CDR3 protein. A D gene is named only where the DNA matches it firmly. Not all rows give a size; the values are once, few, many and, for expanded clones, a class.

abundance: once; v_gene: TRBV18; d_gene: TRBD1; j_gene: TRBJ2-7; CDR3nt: TGTGCCAGCACCCCGGGACAGGGTCCCTACGAGCAGTACTTC; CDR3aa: CASTPGQGPYEQYF
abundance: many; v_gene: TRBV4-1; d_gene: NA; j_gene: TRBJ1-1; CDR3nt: TGCGCCAGCAGCCAAGATGAGGGGGAGAGGTCCAAAGCTTTCTTT; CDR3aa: CASSQDEGERSKAFF
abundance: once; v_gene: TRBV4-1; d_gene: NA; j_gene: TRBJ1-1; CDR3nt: TGCGCCAGCAGCCAAGGGGGGAACACTGAAGCTTTCTTT; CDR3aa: CASSQGGNTEAFF
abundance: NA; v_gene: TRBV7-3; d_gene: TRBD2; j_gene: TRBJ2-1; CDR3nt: TGTGCCAGCAGCCAACCAGCGACTAGCCCGGGCAATGAGCAGTTCTTC; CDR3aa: CASSQPATSPGNEQFF
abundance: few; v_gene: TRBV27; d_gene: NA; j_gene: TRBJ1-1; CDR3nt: TGTGCCAGCAGTCTATGGACGTCCGGAGGTACTGAAGCTTTCTTT; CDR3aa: CASSLWTSGGTEAFF
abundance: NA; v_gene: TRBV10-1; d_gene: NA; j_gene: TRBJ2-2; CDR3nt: TGCGCCAGCAGTGAGAGAGTCGCGAACACCGGGGAGCTGTTTTTT; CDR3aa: CASSERVANTGELFF
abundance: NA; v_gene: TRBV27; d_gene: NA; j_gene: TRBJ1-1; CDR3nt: TGTGCCAGCAGTTTGCTTGGGGCTGAGAACACTGAAGCTTTCTTT; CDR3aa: CASSLLGAENTEAFF
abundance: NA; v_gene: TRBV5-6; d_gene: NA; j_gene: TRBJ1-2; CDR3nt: TGTGCCAGCAGCTTGGGCGGACTGCCCTATGGCTACACCTTC; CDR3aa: CASSLGGLPYGYTF
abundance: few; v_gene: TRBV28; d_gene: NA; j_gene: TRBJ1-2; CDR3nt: TGTGCCAGCAGTGCCCATAGGACAGTAAATGGCTACACCTTC; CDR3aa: CASSAHRTVNGYTF
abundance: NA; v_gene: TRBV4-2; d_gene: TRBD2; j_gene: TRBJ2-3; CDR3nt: TGTGCCAGCAGCCAAGACGCGACTAGCGGGATTAGTACGCAGTATTTT; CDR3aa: CASSQDATSGISTQYF
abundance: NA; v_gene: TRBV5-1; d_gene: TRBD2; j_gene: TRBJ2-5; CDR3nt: TGCGCCAGCAGCTTCGTGACTAGCGCCGAGACCCAGTACTTC; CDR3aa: CASSFVTSAETQYF
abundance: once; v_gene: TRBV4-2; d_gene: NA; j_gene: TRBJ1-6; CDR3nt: TGTGCCAGCAGCCAAGATAGGTCCAGGGTACCCCTCCACTTT; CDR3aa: CASSQDRSRVPLHF
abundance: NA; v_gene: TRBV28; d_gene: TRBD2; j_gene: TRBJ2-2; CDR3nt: TGTGCCAGCAGTTCCGGGACTACGGGTGCCGGGGAGCTGTTTTTT; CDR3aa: CASSSGTTGAGELFF
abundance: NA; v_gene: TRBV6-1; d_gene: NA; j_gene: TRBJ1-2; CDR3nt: TGTGCCAGCACCCCCACCGGGACGGGCTACACCTTC; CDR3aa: CASTPTGTGYTF
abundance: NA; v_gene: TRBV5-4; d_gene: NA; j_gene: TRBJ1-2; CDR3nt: TGTGCCAGCAGCCTTCAGGGTGCCTTAGGCTATGGCTACACCTTC; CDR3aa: CASSLQGALGYGYTF
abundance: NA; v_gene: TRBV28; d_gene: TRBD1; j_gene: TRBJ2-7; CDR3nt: TGTGCCAGCTGGGACAGGGGAGGGACCTACGAGCAGTACTTC; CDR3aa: CASWDRGGTYEQYF
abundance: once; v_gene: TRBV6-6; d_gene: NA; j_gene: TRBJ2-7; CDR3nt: TGTGCCAGCACCATCAGTGTGAGCTACGAGCAGTACTTC; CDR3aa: CASTISVSYEQYF
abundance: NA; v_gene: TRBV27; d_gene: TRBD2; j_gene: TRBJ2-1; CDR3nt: TGTGCCAGCAGTTTATCGCAGCGGGGTTTCTACAATGAGCAGTTCTTC; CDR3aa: CASSLSQRGFYNEQFF
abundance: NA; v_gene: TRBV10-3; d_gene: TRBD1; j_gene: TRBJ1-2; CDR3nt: TGTGCCACCGTTAGGGACAGGGAAAGTGTCTATGGCTACACCTTC; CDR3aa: CATVRDRESVYGYTF
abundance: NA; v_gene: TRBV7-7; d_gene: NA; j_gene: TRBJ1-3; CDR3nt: TGTGCTAGCAGCTTAGCGGCAGGGGCTGGAAACACCATATATTTT; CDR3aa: CASSLAAGAGNTIYF
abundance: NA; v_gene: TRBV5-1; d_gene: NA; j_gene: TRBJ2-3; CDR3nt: TGCGCCAGCAGCTTGGTGGGAGCCGACACAGATACGCAGTATTTT; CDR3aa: CASSLVGADTDTQYF
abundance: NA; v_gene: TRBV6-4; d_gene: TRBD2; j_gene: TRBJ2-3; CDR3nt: TGTGCCAGCAGTGCTAGCGGGAGTTACACAGATACGCAGTATTTT; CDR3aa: CASSASGSYTDTQYF
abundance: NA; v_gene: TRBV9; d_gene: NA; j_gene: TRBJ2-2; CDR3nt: TGTGCCAGCAGCTATAGCGGAAAGAACACCGGGGAGCTGTTTTTT; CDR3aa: CASSYSGKNTGELFF
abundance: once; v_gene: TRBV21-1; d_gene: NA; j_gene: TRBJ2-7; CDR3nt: TGTGCCAGCAGCAAAGGCGGCAGTTACGGGATGGGAGTCTACGAGCAGTACTTC; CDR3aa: CASSKGGSYGMGVYEQYF
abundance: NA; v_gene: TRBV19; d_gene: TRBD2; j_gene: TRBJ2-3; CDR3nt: TGTGCCAGTAGGGAAGCGGGGGGGAGCACAGATACGCAGTATTTT; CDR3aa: CASREAGGSTDTQYF
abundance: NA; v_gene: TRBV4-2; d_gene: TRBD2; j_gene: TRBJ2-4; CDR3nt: TGTGCCAGCAGCCAAGATCCGTTGGCGGGGGGGTCCCTGAGGGAGGCCATTCAGTACTTC; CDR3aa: CASSQDPLAGGSLREAIQYF
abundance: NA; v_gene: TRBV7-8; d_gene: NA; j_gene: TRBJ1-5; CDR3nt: TGTGCCAGCAGCTTAAGCGCCGGGACTGGGAGTTTAACCCAGCCCCAGCATTTT; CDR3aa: CASSLSAGTGSLTQPQHF